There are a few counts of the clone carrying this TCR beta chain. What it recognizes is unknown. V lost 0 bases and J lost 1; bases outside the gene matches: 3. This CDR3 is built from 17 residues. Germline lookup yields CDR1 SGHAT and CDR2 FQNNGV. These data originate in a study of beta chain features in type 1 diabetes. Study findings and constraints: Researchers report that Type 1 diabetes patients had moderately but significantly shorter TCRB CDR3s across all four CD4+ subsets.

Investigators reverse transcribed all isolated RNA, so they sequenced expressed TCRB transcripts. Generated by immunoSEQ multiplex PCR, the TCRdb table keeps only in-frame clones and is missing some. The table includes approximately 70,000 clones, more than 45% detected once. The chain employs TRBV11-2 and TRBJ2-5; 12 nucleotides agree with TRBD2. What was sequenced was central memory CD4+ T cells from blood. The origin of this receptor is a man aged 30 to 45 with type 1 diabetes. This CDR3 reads CASSLDGLAGTQETQYF. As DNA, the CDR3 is TGTGCCAGCAGCTTAGATGGACTAGCGGGGACCCAAGAGACCCAGTACTTC.